Below are 28 T cell receptor beta chains sequenced from a single sample in a study of cytomegalovirus exposure and HLA in healthy donors (dated by TCRdb to 2015 to 2018). The library was built by means of the immunoSEQ multiplex PCR assay. For the multiplex PCR, a mixture combining 60 forward primers for TCR Vbeta segments and 13 reverse primers for TCR Jbeta segments was used. TCRdb retrieved this table from immuneACCESS and kept in-frame rearrangements only. Not all clones are present; in checked studies, unresolved V genes account for under half, and no reason is known for the remainder. The sample table contains just over 70,000 clones; only one count was recorded for around two thirds of them. About an eighth of the sample comes from the top ten. Source material: PBMCs. These receptors were collected from a human donor in good health.

A few counts support this clone. The CDR3 here is CASRLGRGEDTEAFF. As DNA, the CDR3 is TGTGCCAGCAGATTGGGACGGGGGGAGGACACTGAAGCTTTCTTT. The chain carries TRBV4-2 and TRBJ1-1, with D tentatively TRBD1 (5 bases). Germline CDR1 is LGHNA and CDR2 is YNFKEQ. The CDR3 is 15 amino acids. Trimming stripped 6 bases from V and 3 bases from J, with 17 bases between.

The chain recombines TRBV30 with TRBJ2-7, with D possibly TRBD1 on 6 matching bases. Germline CDR1 is GTSNPN and CDR2 is SVGIG (reference sequence). The CDR3 has 13 amino acids. V gave up 5 bases and J gave up 2 bases, with 13 bases separating them. For the CDR3, the DNA is TGTGCCTGGTCGATTGGACAGACCTACGAGCAGTACTTC. It encodes CAWSIGQTYEQYF.

In its sample, this clone was seen once. The chain joins TRBV7-3 to TRBJ2-2; D is perhaps TRBD2 (6 bases). Germline V gene sequence: CDR1 SGHTA, CDR2 FQGTGA. The V end lost 1 base, the J end lost 3 bases, and 9 bases lay between the germline ends. The CDR3 contains 15 residues. As DNA, the CDR3 is TGTGCCAGCAGCTTAAGGCGGGAATACACCGGGGAGCTGTTTTTT. It yields the protein CASSLRREYTGELFF.

This chain joins TRBV5-6 and TRBJ1-5; D is uncertain. Germline V gives CDR1 SGHDT, CDR2 YYEEEE. This CDR3 comprises 14 residues. The V end lost 0 bases, the J end lost 4 bases, and 8 bases lay between the germline ends. The CDR3 region is CASSLGGSNQPQHF. CDR3 DNA sequence: TGTGCCAGCAGCTTGGGCGGGTCAAATCAGCCCCAGCATTTT.

The rearrangement links TRBV6-4 to TRBJ2-1, with 9 positions matching TRBD2. The V and J ends lost 6 bases and 6 bases, in that order; junction bases with no gene match: 9. CDR1 MRHNA and CDR2 SNTAGT come from the germline V gene. The CDR3 covers 15 residues. CDR3 residues: CASSPERGVGNEQFF. For the CDR3, the DNA is TGTGCCAGCAGCCCCGAGCGGGGGGTGGGCAATGAGCAGTTCTTC.

The chain has TRBV6-5 and TRBJ2-2, with 9 bases that match TRBD1. Losses at the gene ends were 3 bases for V and 5 bases for J; bases not matched to a gene: 7. Germline V gene data show CDR1 as MNHEY and CDR2 as SVGAGI. The CDR3 has 16 amino acids. For the CDR3, the DNA is TGTGCCAGCAGTTATCAGGGGGGGACAGGGACCGGGGAGCTGTTTTTT. Amino acids: CASSYQGGTGTGELFF.

This clone has just a few counts. This chain uses TRBV2 with TRBJ1-4; D is unclear. The germline V and J ends were trimmed by 2 bases and 8 bases, with 12 bases remaining between them. In germline, CDR1 is SNHLY, CDR2 FYNNEI. The CDR3 has 14 residues. The CDR3 bases are TGTGCCAGCAGTGAAAGGATCTCAGGAGAAAAACTGTTTTTT. Translating gives CASSERISGEKLFF.

Details on this clone: The junction departs from the called germline gene at one end, perhaps through a read error. The V and J genes are TRBV30 and TRBJ2-7; D may be TRBD1 (5 bases). The V gene's germline CDR1 is GTSNPN and CDR2 SVGIG (reference sequence). The CDR3 spans 14 residues. CDR3 coding DNA: TGTGCCTGGAGCCCTTTTGGGGCCAACTACAAGCAGTACTTC. Amino acid sequence: CAWSPFGANYKQYF.

The chain is built from TRBV7-9 and TRBJ1-2, with TRBD1 matching over 7 bases. Germline assignment: CDR1 SEHNR and CDR2 FQNEAQ (reference sequence). The length of the CDR3 is 16 residues. Unmatched junction bases numbered 16, after V lost 5 bases and J lost 7 bases. CDR3: CASSPLGGQTPTGYTF. Written as DNA, the CDR3 is TGTGCCAGCAGCCCCCTCGGGGGACAGACCCCGACTGGCTACACCTTC.

The chain joins TRBV29-1 to TRBJ1-1; TRBD1 is a possible D gene (5 bases). Trimming left V 2 bases short and J 6 bases short, with 19 bases between. The germline gives CDR1 SQVTM, CDR2 ANQGSEA. The CDR3 is 15 residues long. DNA for the CDR3: TGCAGCGTTGAACCCAACAAAGGTGGGGGGGCTGAAGCTTTCTTT. This translates into CSVEPNKGGGAEAFF.

The sample holds a few counts of this clone. The chain is built from TRBV4-1 and TRBJ1-2; D gene ambiguous. V shed 0 bases and J shed 3 bases, with 5 bases lying between them. This CDR3 region has 13 residues. Germline V lookup: CDR1 MGHRA, CDR2 YSYEKL. The DNA for the CDR3 is TGCGCCAGCAGCCAAGACGGTTACTATGGCTACACCTTC. As protein: CASSQDGYYGYTF.

V gene TRBV6-1 combines with J gene TRBJ2-7; 7 positions match TRBD1. The CDR3 is 15 amino acids. From germline, CDR1 is MNHNS and CDR2 SASEGT. The J segment lost 1 base and the V segment lost 3 bases, leaving 6 bases of the junction unmatched. CDR3 DNA sequence: TGTGCCAGCAGTGAGATGGGACAGCTTTCCTACGAGCAGTACTTC. This encodes CASSEMGQLSYEQYF.

The genes are TRBV27 and TRBJ1-1; a possible D gene is TRBD1 (6 bases). Germline CDR1 and CDR2: MNHEY and SMNVEV (reference sequence). The CDR3 is made up of 15 amino acids. The V end was cut by 10 bases, the J end by 0 bases, with 18 bases between. CDR3: CATSTGTPMNTEAFF. DNA of the CDR3: TGTGCCACCTCCACCGGGACACCTATGAACACTGAAGCTTTCTTT.

V is TRBV9 and J is TRBJ2-7, with 9 bases fitting TRBD1. The CDR3 consists of 15 residues. Germline lookup yields CDR1 SGDLS and CDR2 YYNGEE. V shed 0 bases, J shed 5 bases, and the junction held 6 bases outside the gene matches. DNA of the CDR3: TGTGCCAGCAGCGTAGGGTGGACAGGGGTCCACGAGCAGTACTTC. This gives the protein CASSVGWTGVHEQYF.

This chain joins TRBV12-5 and TRBJ2-3; TRBD2 matches at 7 bases. The CDR3 length is 15 residues. The germline CDR1 and CDR2 sequences are LGHNT and FRNRAP. Germline trimming cut 8 bases from V and 1 base from J; bases unmatched to any gene: 9. The CDR3 DNA is TGTGCTAGTATTGAGGGAGGGTCGGGCACAGATACGCAGTATTTT. Amino acids: CASIEGGSGTDTQYF.

This clone has a handful of counts. The V call is TRBV5-6, the J call TRBJ2-1; the D gene is possibly TRBD2 (6 bases). The CDR3 extends over 15 amino acids. V was trimmed by 4 bases and J by 10 bases, leaving 21 bases between them. Per the germline V gene, CDR1 is SGHDT and CDR2 is YYEEEE. This CDR3 is CASSPDRRGSGEQFF. In DNA, the CDR3 is TGTGCCAGCAGCCCTGATAGGCGGGGCTCAGGGGAGCAGTTCTTC.

The V gene is TRBV25-1, the J gene TRBJ1-2; 7 bases are a match to TRBD1. The ends lost 1 base at V and 8 bases at J; junction bases unmatched: 7. CDR3 length: 14 residues. Germline-derived CDR1 and CDR2 are MGHDK and SYGVNS. DNA of the CDR3: TGTGCCAGCAGTGAATTTGACAGGGTCGGCGGCTACACCTTC. Translation gives CASSEFDRVGGYTF.

The rearrangement uses TRBV10-1 and TRBJ2-3, with a possible D match to TRBD2 (6 bases). CDR3 size: 20 residues. CDR1 and CDR2 from the germline V gene are WNHNN and SYGVQD (reference sequence). The germline V and J ends were trimmed by 3 bases and 0 bases, with 25 bases remaining between them. The CDR3 protein is CASSEYPGLLIGSSTDTQYF. As DNA, the CDR3 is TGCGCCAGCAGTGAATACCCGGGACTGCTAATCGGGTCAAGCACAGATACGCAGTATTTT.

This sequence joins TRBV30 and TRBJ2-5, with D possibly TRBD2 on 5 matching bases. CDR1 is GTSNPN and CDR2 is SVGIG in the germline V gene (reference sequence). The CDR3 is 14 amino acids. Trimming cost V 3 bases and J 1 base, with 12 bases left between them. CDR3: CAWSVPTTQETQYF. CDR3 DNA sequence: TGTGCCTGGAGCGTACCGACTACCCAAGAGACCCAGTACTTC.

The rearrangement links TRBV11-2 to TRBJ2-7; perhaps TRBD2 as D (5 bases). CDR1 and CDR2 (germline): SGHAT, FQNNGV. The ends were cut back, 3 bases at V and 5 bases at J, with 17 bases in the middle. This CDR3 spans 15 amino acids. CDR3 residues: CASSFLTGIRNEQYF. In DNA, the CDR3 is TGTGCCAGCAGCTTCCTGACCGGGATCAGAAACGAGCAGTACTTC.

The genes are TRBV27 and TRBJ1-2; 7 nucleotides match TRBD1. V dropped 4 bases and J dropped 8; count of bases not matched to a gene: 7. There are 13 residues in the CDR3. Germline loops: CDR1 MNHEY, CDR2 SMNVEV (reference sequence). The CDR3 loop reads CASSSGQVSGYTF. In DNA form, the CDR3 reads TGTGCCAGCAGTTCTGGACAGGTATCCGGCTACACCTTC.

The chain recombines TRBV30 with TRBJ2-7; no clear D. Per the germline V gene, CDR1 is GTSNPN and CDR2 is SVGIG (reference sequence). Trimming took 0 bases from V and 0 from J, leaving 9 bases between them. This CDR3 is 14 amino acids long. CDR3 in amino acids: CAWSVSLSSYEQYF. The CDR3 DNA follows: TGTGCCTGGAGTGTATCGCTTAGCTCCTACGAGCAGTACTTC.

The chain carries TRBV5-1 and TRBJ1-4; D is unclear. This CDR3 has 13 amino acids. Trimming cost V 1 base and J 5 bases, with 6 bases left between them. Per the germline V gene, CDR1 is SGHRS and CDR2 is YFSETQ. The CDR3 here is CASSLLQNEKLFF. DNA of the CDR3: TGCGCCAGCAGCTTGTTACAAAATGAAAAACTGTTTTTT.

The chain has TRBV7-6 and TRBJ1-5, with 8 bases aligning to TRBD1. The CDR3 consists of 15 residues. The germline V gene encodes CDR1 SGHVS and CDR2 FNYEAQ. The V segment lost 5 bases and the J segment 0 bases; nucleotides outside the gene matches: 3. This CDR3 reads CASSPGQASNQPQHF. The CDR3, as DNA: TGTGCCAGCAGCCCGGGACAGGCTAGCAATCAGCCCCAGCATTTT.

The CDR3 spells CASSLGVGSVGTQYF. CDR3 DNA: TGTGCCAGCAGCTTAGGAGTAGGCAGCGTAGGGACCCAGTACTTC. This chain uses TRBV7-9 with TRBJ2-5; D is ambiguous. V lost 1 base, J lost 7 bases, and 16 bases lay in between. The germline CDR1 and CDR2 sequences are SEHNR and FQNEAQ (reference sequence). The CDR3 extends over 15 amino acids. The whole variable domain, filled in from reference TRBV7-9 and TRBJ2-5, reads DTGVSQNPRHKITKRGQNVTFRCDPISEHNRLYWYRQTLGQGPEFLTYFQNEAQLEKSRLLSDRFSAERPKGSFSTLEIQRTEQGDSAMYLCASSLGVGSVGTQYFGPGTRLLVL.

CDR3 in DNA: TGCGCCAGCAGCTTGGATGGGACATTTAATCAGCCCCAGCATTTT. Translating gives CASSLDGTFNQPQHF. This sequence joins TRBV5-1 and TRBJ1-5; D might be TRBD1 (6 bases). This CDR3 is built from 15 residues. V was clipped by 0 bases and J by 4 bases, with 11 bases between them. Germline CDR1 SGHRS, CDR2 YFSETQ.

This rearrangement joins TRBV6-5 to TRBJ1-1, with TRBD1 as a possible D gene (6 bases). V was cut by 6 bases and J by 0 bases, with 8 bases left in between. The CDR3 has 13 amino acids. Looked up from germline, CDR1 is MNHEY and CDR2 is SVGAGI. The chain's CDR3 is CASRQGMNTEAFF. The CDR3 bases are TGTGCCAGCAGACAGGGAATGAACACTGAAGCTTTCTTT.

V and J are TRBV6-5 and TRBJ1-5; D possibly corresponds to TRBD1 (6 bases). Trimming removed 4 bases from V and 5 bases from J, with 9 bases in between. Germline assignment: CDR1 MNHEY and CDR2 SVGAGI. The CDR3 contains 13 residues. The CDR3 loop is CASSLAGDQPQHF. The CDR3 region has the DNA TGTGCCAGCAGTTTGGCAGGGGATCAGCCCCAGCATTTT.